Below, 7 T cell receptor beta chains from the same sample are listed, as sequenced in a study of blood T cell repertoires in COVID-19. Here immunoSEQ multiplex PCR was the method, and the copy in TCRdb shows in-frame clones only, minus some. The sample lists 90,000 to 150,000 clones; around four fifths were seen once. Sequenced input: peripheral blood. These receptors were collected from a human donor in a cohort sampled during active COVID-19.

The chain employs TRBV10-2 and TRBJ2-7, with 7 bases matching TRBD1. CDR3 length: 17 residues. Trimming cost V 0 bases and J 0 bases; bases outside gene matches: 8. Germline CDR1 and CDR2: WSHSY and SAAADI. The CDR3 reads CASSESKWTGFSYEQYF. In DNA form, the CDR3 reads TGCGCCAGCAGTGAGTCGAAGTGGACAGGTTTCTCCTACGAGCAGTACTTC.

CDR3 region: CASRRNTEAFF. The CDR3 region has the DNA TGTGCCAGCAGGCGGAACACTGAAGCTTTCTTT. The chain recombines TRBV6-5 with TRBJ1-1; D remains unclear. CDR1 is MNHEY and CDR2 is SVGAGI in the germline V gene. Trimming pared 6 bases from V and 1 base from J, leaving 3 bases between. The CDR3 sequence is 11 residues long.

The chain employs TRBV9 and TRBJ2-3; perhaps TRBD1 as D (5 bases). The germline V gene encodes CDR1 SGDLS and CDR2 YYNGEE. Deletions cut 0 bases from V and 5 bases from J, with 13 bases between. CDR3 length equals 15 residues. The CDR3 is CASSVGGRQIDTQYF. The DNA for the CDR3 is TGTGCCAGCAGCGTAGGGGGCAGGCAAATAGATACGCAGTATTTT.

The chain uses TRBV5-1 and TRBJ2-2; 10 bases fit TRBD2. Trimming took 1 base from V and 4 from J; bases not matched to a gene: 10. The CDR3 length is 18 residues. The germline gives CDR1 SGHRS, CDR2 YFSETQ. The CDR3 DNA follows: TGCGCCAGCAGCTTGCGAGTGAGCGGGGGGGCGTCCACCGGGGAGCTGTTTTTT. It specifies CASSLRVSGGASTGELFF.

The chain has TRBV5-4 and TRBJ1-2; D is unresolved. V lost 1 base and J 0 bases, leaving 7 bases between the germline ends. The CDR3 is 14 residues long. CDR1 is SGHNT, CDR2 YYREEE, per germline (reference sequence). The CDR3 is CASSLTVSNYGYTF. The DNA of the CDR3 is TGTGCCAGCAGCTTGACAGTCTCTAACTATGGCTACACCTTC.

This rearrangement joins TRBV15 to TRBJ1-1; TRBD1 aligns across 11 bases. The CDR3 is 18 amino acids. Looked up from germline, CDR1 is LNHNV and CDR2 is YYDKDF (reference sequence). V was clipped by 3 bases and J by 3 bases; unmatched bases: 12. The chain's CDR3 is CATSSEAVPGQGDTEAFF. In DNA form, the CDR3 reads TGTGCCACCAGCAGCGAGGCGGTCCCGGGACAGGGGGACACTGAAGCTTTCTTT.

The chain couples TRBV19 to TRBJ1-5, with 8 bases lining up with TRBD1. The CDR3 sequence is 15 residues long. The V gene's germline CDR1 is LNHDA and CDR2 SQIVND (reference sequence). The V and J ends lost 6 bases and 6 bases, in that order; junction bases with no gene match: 10. The CDR3: CASSPTGVGTQPQHF. Here the CDR3 DNA reads TGTGCCAGTAGCCCGACAGGGGTTGGTACTCAGCCCCAGCATTTT.